Below, one T cell receptor beta chain is given with its context. Clones were sequenced by immunoSEQ multiplex PCR, and TCRdb holds only the in-frame ones, with some missing. The sample includes more than 100,000 clones, about 91% of them seen just once. These data come from a study of T cell changes during pregnancy in multiple sclerosis. After removal of 5 bases from V and 2 bases from J, the junction contained 11 bases not matched to a gene. CDR1 is SGHAT, CDR2 FQNNGV, per germline. This CDR3 has 18 residues. This receptor was taken from a female donor with multiple sclerosis, enrolled in a pregnancy study. The sample here was peripheral blood, taken after pregnancy. The chain is built from TRBV11-2 and TRBJ2-7, with TRBD2 identical over 14 bases. The CDR3 sequence: CASSPLQTSGRAPYEQYF. CDR3 DNA sequence: TGTGCCAGCAGCCCCCTGCAGACTAGCGGGAGGGCCCCCTACGAGCAGTACTTC. The entire variable domain, with the rest obtained from reference TRBV11-2 and TRBJ2-7, is as follows: EAGVAQSPRYKIIEKRQSVAFWCNPISGHATLYWYQQILGQGPKLLIQFQNNGVVDDSQLPKDRFSAERLKGVDSTLKIQPAKLEDSAVYLCASSPLQTSGRAPYEQYFGPGTRLTVT.